Each of the 9 T cell receptor beta chains below was sequenced from the same sample in a study of T cell responses to AZD1222 COVID-19 vaccine. Profiled with immunoSEQ multiplex PCR; TCRdb holds only in-frame clones, not every one. The sample consists of approximately 150,000 clones, roughly nine tenths of them appearing once. The sample consisted of peripheral blood, taken on day 0 of AZD1222 vaccination. These receptor sequences come from an adult in good health.

This chain connects TRBV29-1 to TRBJ2-3; D gene unclear. Germline CDR1 reads SQVTM; CDR2 reads ANQGSEA. This CDR3 has 13 amino acids. V gave up 5 bases and J gave up 1 base, with 10 bases separating them. CDR3 sequence reads: CSVLFKGTDTQYF. CDR3 bases: TGCAGCGTTCTGTTTAAAGGCACAGATACGCAGTATTTT.

This chain connects TRBV18 to TRBJ2-2, with no clear D. Germline assignment: CDR1 KGHSH and CDR2 LQKENI. CDR3 length: 15 amino acids. Trimming left V 3 bases short and J 6 bases short, with 14 bases between. CDR3 DNA sequence: TGTGCCAGCTCACCGAGGATGGGGTCCTCCGGGGAGCTGTTTTTT. Its translation is CASSPRMGSSGELFF.

The chain combines TRBV18 with TRBJ1-5; 7 nucleotides align to TRBD1. CDR1 and CDR2 from the germline V gene are KGHSH and LQKENI. The CDR3 contains 15 residues. Unmatched junction bases numbered 5, after V lost 3 bases and J lost 3 bases. CDR3 DNA: TGTGCCAGCTCACCGTCGGGACAGTACAATCAGCCCCAGCATTTT. This translates into CASSPSGQYNQPQHF.

This sequence joins TRBV7-9 and TRBJ2-1, with D tentatively TRBD1 (6 bases). The CDR3 runs 14 residues. Trimming pared 5 bases from V and 12 bases from J, leaving 20 bases between. Germline-derived CDR1 and CDR2 are SEHNR and FQNEAQ (reference sequence). The CDR3 region has the DNA TGTGCCAGCAGCCTCCGGGACACGGCCTCTGCGCAGTTCTTC. Protein product: CASSLRDTASAQFF.

The gene calls are TRBV11-2 and TRBJ2-1; 7 bases are shared with TRBD2. In germline, CDR1 is SGHAT, CDR2 FQNNGV. The CDR3 extends over 14 amino acids. Trimming at V came to 4 bases and at J to 11 bases, leaving 11 bases not matched to a gene. CDR3 amino acids: CASSSGAREYQQFF. The CDR3 coding sequence is TGTGCCAGCAGCTCAGGAGCGCGGGAGTATCAGCAGTTCTTC.

The V call is TRBV5-6, the J call TRBJ2-7; TRBD2 aligns across 12 bases. Germline CDR1 SGHDT, CDR2 YYEEEE. This CDR3 is built from 16 residues. The V gene end was trimmed by 4 bases and the J gene end by 4 bases; junction bases not matched to a gene: 9. Here the CDR3 reads CASSITSGRIRYEQYF. CDR3 sequence (DNA): TGTGCCAGCAGCATTACTAGCGGGAGGATACGGTACGAGCAGTACTTC.

DNA of the CDR3: TGCGCCAGCAGCTTGGGGGCAGCAACTAATGAAAAACTGTTTTTT. Translated: CASSLGAATNEKLFF. The chain employs TRBV5-1 and TRBJ1-4; no definite D call. The CDR3 covers 15 residues. Germline CDR1 is SGHRS and CDR2 is YFSETQ. With 0 bases removed from V and 0 bases from J, the gap between germline ends came to 6 bases. The whole variable domain, filled in from reference TRBV5-1 and TRBJ1-4, reads KAGVTQTPRYLIKTRGQQVTLSCSPISGHRSVSWYQQTPGQGLQFLFEYFSETQRNKGNFPGRFSGRQFSNSRSEMNVSTLELGDSALYLCASSLGAATNEKLFFGSGTQLSVL.

The chain is built from TRBV7-9 and TRBJ1-2, with D perhaps TRBD1 (6 bases). The CDR3 contains 14 residues. Looked up from germline, CDR1 is SEHNR and CDR2 is FQNEAQ (reference sequence). Trimming left V 2 bases short and J 3 bases short, with 10 bases between. CDR3 sequence reads: CASSLLQGDYGYTF. For the CDR3, the DNA is TGTGCCAGCAGCTTACTACAGGGTGACTATGGCTACACCTTC.

V is TRBV6-2 or TRBV6-3 and J is TRBJ1-5; the match to TRBD1 covers 8 bases. The V and J ends lost 6 bases and 5 bases, in that order; junction bases with no gene match: 9. The germline V gene has CDR1 MNHEY and CDR2 SVGEGT. There are 15 residues in the CDR3. In DNA, the CDR3 is TGTGCCAGCAGCGGACAGGGACGGGGGGATCAGCCCCAGCATTTT. Encoded protein: CASSGQGRGDQPQHF.